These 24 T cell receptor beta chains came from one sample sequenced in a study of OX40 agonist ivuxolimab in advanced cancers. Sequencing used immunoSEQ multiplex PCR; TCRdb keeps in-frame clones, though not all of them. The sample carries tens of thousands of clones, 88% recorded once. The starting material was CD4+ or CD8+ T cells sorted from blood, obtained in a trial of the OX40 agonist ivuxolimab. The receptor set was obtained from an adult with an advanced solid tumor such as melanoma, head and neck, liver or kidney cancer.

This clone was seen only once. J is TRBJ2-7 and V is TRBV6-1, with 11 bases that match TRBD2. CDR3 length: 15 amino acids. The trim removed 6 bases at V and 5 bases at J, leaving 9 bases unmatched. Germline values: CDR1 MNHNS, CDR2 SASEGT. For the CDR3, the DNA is TGTGCCAGCAGCTTCCTACTAGCGGGAGTAAACGAGCAGTACTTC. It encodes CASSFLLAGVNEQYF.

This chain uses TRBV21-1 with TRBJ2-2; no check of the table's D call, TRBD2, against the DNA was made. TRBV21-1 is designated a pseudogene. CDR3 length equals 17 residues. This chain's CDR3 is CARDLDLAVQNTGELFF. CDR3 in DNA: TGTGCCAGAGATCTAGATTTAGCGGTCCAGAACACCGGGGAGCTGTTTTTT.

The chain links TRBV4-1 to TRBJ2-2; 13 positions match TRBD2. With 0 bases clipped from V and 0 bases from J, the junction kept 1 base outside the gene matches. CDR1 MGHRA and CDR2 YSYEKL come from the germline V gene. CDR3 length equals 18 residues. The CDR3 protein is CASSQDGTSGTNTGELFF. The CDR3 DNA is TGCGCCAGCAGCCAAGACGGGACTAGCGGGACGAACACCGGGGAGCTGTTTTTT.

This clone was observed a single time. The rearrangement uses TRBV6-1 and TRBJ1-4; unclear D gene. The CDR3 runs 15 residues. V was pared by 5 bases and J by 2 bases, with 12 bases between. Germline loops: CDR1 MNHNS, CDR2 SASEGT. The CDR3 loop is CASSLIWRTNEKLFF. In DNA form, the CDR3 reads TGTGCCAGCAGTTTGATTTGGCGGACTAATGAAAAACTGTTTTTT.

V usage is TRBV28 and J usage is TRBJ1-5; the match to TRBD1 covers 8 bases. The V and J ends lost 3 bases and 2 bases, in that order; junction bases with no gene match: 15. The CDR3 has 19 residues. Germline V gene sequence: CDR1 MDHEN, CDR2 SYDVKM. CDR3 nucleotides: TGTGCCAGCAGTTTGTCCCTAACCTACAGGGGGGCAGGCAATCAGCCCCAGCATTTT. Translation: CASSLSLTYRGAGNQPQHF.

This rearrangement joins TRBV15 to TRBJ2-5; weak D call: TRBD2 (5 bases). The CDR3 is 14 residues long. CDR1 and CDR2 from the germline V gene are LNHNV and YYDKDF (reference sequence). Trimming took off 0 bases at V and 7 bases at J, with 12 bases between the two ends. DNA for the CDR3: TGTGCCACCAGCAGAGATAAACTCCGGGGGACCCAGTACTTC. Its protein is CATSRDKLRGTQYF.

The CDR3 region has the DNA TGCGCCAGCAGCTTGGGGGACAGAGACACCGGGGAGCTGTTTTTT. It specifies CASSLGDRDTGELFF. The rearrangement links TRBV5-1 to TRBJ2-2, with 7 bases aligning to TRBD1. This CDR3 has 15 residues. CDR1 and CDR2 (germline): SGHRS, YFSETQ. With V trimmed by 0 bases and J by 3 bases, 2 bases remained unmatched.

The CDR3: CASNTRRGALSNQPQHF. As DNA, the CDR3 is TGTGCCAGCAACACCCGCCGTGGGGCCCTTAGCAATCAGCCCCAGCATTTT. This chain uses TRBV5-6 with TRBJ1-5; perhaps TRBD1 as D (5 bases). CDR3 length equals 17 residues. With 6 bases removed from V and 0 bases from J, the gap between germline ends came to 19 bases. The germline V gene encodes CDR1 SGHDT and CDR2 YYEEEE.

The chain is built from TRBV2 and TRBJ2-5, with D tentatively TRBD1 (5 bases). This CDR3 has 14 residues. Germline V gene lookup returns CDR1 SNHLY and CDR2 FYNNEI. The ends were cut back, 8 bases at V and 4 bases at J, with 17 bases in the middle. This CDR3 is CASASTDSPETQYF. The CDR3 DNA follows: TGTGCCAGCGCGTCTACTGACAGTCCAGAGACCCAGTACTTC.

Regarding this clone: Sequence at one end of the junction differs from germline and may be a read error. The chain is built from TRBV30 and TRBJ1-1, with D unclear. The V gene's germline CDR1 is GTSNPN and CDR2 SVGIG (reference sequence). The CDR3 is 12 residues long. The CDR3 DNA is TGTGCGTGGACCGGGGATCGCACTGAAGCTTTCTTT. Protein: CAWTGDRTEAFF. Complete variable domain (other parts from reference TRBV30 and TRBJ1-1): SQTIHQWPATLVQPVGSPLSLECTVEGTSNPNLYWYRQAAGRGLQLLFYSVGIGQISSEVPQNLSASRPQDRQFILSSKKLLLSDSGFYLCAWTGDRTEAFFGQGTRLTVV.

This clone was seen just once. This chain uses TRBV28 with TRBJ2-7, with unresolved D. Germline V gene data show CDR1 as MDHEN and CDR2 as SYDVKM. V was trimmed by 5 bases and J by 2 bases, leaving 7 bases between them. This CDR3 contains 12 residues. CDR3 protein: CASSISPYEQYF. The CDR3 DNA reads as TGTGCCAGCAGTATATCACCCTACGAGCAGTACTTC.

The chain's CDR3 is CASSLVSGPRLLNEQFF. DNA for the CDR3: TGTGCCAGCAGCTTAGTTTCGGGACCCCGCTTACTCAATGAGCAGTTCTTC. The J gene is TRBJ2-1, the V gene TRBV7-6, with D perhaps given as TRBD1 or TRBD2 (5 bases each). Trimming stripped 1 base from V and 6 bases from J, with 19 bases between. Germline V CDR1 and CDR2: SGHVS, FNYEAQ. This CDR3 comprises 17 residues.

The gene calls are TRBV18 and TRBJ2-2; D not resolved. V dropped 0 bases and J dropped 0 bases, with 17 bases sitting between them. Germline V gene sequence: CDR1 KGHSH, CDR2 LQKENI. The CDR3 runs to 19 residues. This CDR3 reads CASSPPILLRQTNTGELFF. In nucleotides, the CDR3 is TGTGCCAGCTCACCACCGATTCTATTGAGGCAGACGAACACCGGGGAGCTGTTTTTT.

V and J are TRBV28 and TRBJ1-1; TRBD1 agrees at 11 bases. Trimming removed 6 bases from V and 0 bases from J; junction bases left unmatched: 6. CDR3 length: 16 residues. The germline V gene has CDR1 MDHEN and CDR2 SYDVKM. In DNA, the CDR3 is TGTGCCAGCAGAACCGGACAGGGGGCGATGAACACTGAAGCTTTCTTT. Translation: CASRTGQGAMNTEAFF.

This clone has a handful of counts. DNA for the CDR3: TGTGCCTGGAGCGTTTCGGGACCCCTGAAGGCTGGCTACACCTTC. Protein: CAWSVSGPLKAGYTF. This chain joins TRBV30 and TRBJ1-2; maybe TRBD1 (5 bases). Germline CDR1 reads GTSNPN; CDR2 reads SVGIG (reference sequence). Trimming took 3 bases from V and 7 from J, leaving 21 bases between them. The CDR3 loop spans 15 amino acids.

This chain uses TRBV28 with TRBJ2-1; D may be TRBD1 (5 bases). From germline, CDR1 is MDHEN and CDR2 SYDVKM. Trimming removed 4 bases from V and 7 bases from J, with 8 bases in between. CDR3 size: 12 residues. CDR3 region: CASSSGRNEQFF. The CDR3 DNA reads TGTGCCAGCAGTTCAGGGCGGAATGAGCAGTTCTTC.

As DNA, the CDR3 is TGCGCCAGCAGCTTGGTCCCCGGGGACAGCACAGATACGCAGTATTTT. Its translation: CASSLVPGDSTDTQYF. The chain uses TRBV5-1 and TRBJ2-3; D tentatively fits TRBD1 or TRBD2 (5 bases each). Between the trimmed V and J ends, which lost 0 bases and 0 bases, there was a span of 11 bases. CDR3 length equals 16 residues. Germline CDR1 SGHRS, CDR2 YFSETQ.

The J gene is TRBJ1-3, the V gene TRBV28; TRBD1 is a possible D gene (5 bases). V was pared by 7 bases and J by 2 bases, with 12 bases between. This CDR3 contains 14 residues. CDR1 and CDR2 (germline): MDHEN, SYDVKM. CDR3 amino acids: CASNGAGTGNTIYF. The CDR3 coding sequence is TGTGCCAGCAACGGCGCAGGGACTGGAAACACCATATATTTT. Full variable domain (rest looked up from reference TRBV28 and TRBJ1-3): DVKVTQSSRYLVKRTGEKVFLECVQDMDHENMFWYRQDPGLGLRLIYFSYDVKMKEKGDIPEGYSVSREKKERFSLILESASTNQTSMYLCASNGAGTGNTIYFGEGSWLTVV.

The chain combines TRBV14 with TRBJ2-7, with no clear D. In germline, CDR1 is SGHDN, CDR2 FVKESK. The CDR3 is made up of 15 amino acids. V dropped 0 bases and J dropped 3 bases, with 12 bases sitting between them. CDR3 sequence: CASSQEQNPIYEQYF. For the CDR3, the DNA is TGTGCCAGCAGCCAAGAACAGAATCCTATCTACGAGCAGTACTTC. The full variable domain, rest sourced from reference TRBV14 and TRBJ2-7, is EAGVTQFPSHSVIEKGQTVTLRCDPISGHDNLYWYRRVMGKEIKFLLHFVKESKQDESGMPNNRFLAERTGGTYSTLKVQPAELEDSGVYFCASSQEQNPIYEQYFGPGTRLTVT.

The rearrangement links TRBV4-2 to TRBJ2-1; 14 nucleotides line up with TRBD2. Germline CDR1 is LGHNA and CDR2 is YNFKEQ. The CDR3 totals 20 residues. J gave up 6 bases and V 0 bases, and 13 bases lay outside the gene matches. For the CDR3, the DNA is TGTGCCAGCAGCCAAGACCCCCCGGGACTAGCGGGAGTTGGGGTCAATGAGCAGTTCTTC. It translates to CASSQDPPGLAGVGVNEQFF.

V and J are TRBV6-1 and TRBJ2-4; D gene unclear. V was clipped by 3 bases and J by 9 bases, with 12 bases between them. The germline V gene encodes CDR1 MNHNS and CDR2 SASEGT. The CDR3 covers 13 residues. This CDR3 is CASSDGLVLIQYF. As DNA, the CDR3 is TGTGCCAGCAGTGACGGTCTAGTGCTCATTCAGTACTTC.

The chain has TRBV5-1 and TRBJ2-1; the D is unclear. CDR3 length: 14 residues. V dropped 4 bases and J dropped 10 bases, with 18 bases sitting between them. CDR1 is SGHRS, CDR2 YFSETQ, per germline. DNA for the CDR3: TGCGCCAGCAGCCTAGAGGCGACCATTAGGGAGCAGTTCTTC. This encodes CASSLEATIREQFF.

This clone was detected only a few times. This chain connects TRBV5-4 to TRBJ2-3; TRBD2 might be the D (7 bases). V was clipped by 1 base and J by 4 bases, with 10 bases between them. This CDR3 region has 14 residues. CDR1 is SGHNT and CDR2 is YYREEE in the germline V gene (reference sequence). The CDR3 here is CASSLTGRADTQYF. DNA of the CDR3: TGTGCCAGCAGCTTGACAGGGAGGGCAGATACGCAGTATTTT.

The CDR3 DNA is TGTGCCAGCGTTGGGGACAGATTCGCGAACACCGGGGAGCTGTTTTTT. Translating it yields CASVGDRFANTGELFF. The V call is TRBV2, the J call TRBJ2-2; TRBD1 matches at 7 bases. Germline V gives CDR1 SNHLY, CDR2 FYNNEI. V dropped 8 bases and J dropped 0; count of bases not matched to a gene: 9. This CDR3 comprises 16 residues.